What follows are 15 T cell receptor beta chains derived from one specimen sequenced in a study of shared clonotypes between healthy human individuals (dated by TCRdb to the early 2020s). CD8 naive samples consisted of CD45RO-negative cells that were positively selected for CCR7, yielding a CD45RA+CCR7+ population without TemRA cells. Library preparation employed the immunoSEQ multiplex PCR assay. The source is immuneACCESS, and TCRdb retained only in-frame sequences with V and J called. Part of the clones is not carried over; for the studies checked, unresolved V genes explain less than half of this, and the remainder is unexplained. For this sample there are more than 2 million clones; around 96% appear just once. The ten largest clones add up to roughly 1% of the sample. The sample comprised naive CD8+ T cells sorted from blood. The sample's cell subset or site label, decoded: CD45RA+CCR7+. These receptors originate from a man aged 18-30 years in good health.

This chain uses TRBV29-1 with TRBJ1-2; D is ambiguous. CDR3 length: 12 residues. CDR1 SQVTM and CDR2 ANQGSEA come from the germline V gene. The germline V and J ends were trimmed by 0 bases and 1 base, with 3 bases remaining between them. CDR3 amino acids: CSVEDLNYGYTF. The CDR3 DNA sequence: TGCAGCGTTGAAGATCTTAACTATGGCTACACCTTC. Full variable domain (rest looked up from reference TRBV29-1 and TRBJ1-2): SAVISQKPSRDICQRGTSLTIQCQVDSQVTMMFWYRQQPGQSLTLIATANQGSEATYESGFVIDKFPISRPNLTFSTLTVSNMSPEDSSIYLCSVEDLNYGYTFGSGTRLTVV.

This chain joins TRBV5-1 and TRBJ2-2, with a weak D call TRBD2 (5 bases). The CDR3 contains 17 residues. The V gene lost 4 bases and the J gene lost 5 bases, with 21 bases spanning the gap. The V gene's germline CDR1 is SGHRS and CDR2 YFSETQ. This CDR3 is CASSVRGPGGGTGELFF. In DNA, the CDR3 is TGCGCCAGCAGCGTTCGGGGTCCTGGCGGAGGAACCGGGGAGCTGTTTTTT.

V is TRBV27 and J is TRBJ2-7, with 10 bases fitting TRBD1. Germline CDR1 MNHEY, CDR2 SMNVEV (reference sequence). Losses at the gene ends were 6 bases for V and 3 bases for J; bases not matched to a gene: 5. The CDR3 length is 14 residues. CDR3 DNA sequence: TGTGCCAGCAGCCCGAGGGACAGGGGCTACGAGCAGTACTTC. Translation gives CASSPRDRGYEQYF.

The CDR3 DNA reads as TGTGCCAGCAGTTCACAGGGTTGGGCAACTAATGAAAAACTGTTTTTT. Encoded protein: CASSSQGWATNEKLFF. V gene TRBV6-5 combines with J gene TRBJ1-4; D might be TRBD1 (6 bases). Trimming pared 4 bases from V and 0 bases from J, leaving 12 bases between. Germline CDR1 is MNHEY and CDR2 is SVGAGI. CDR3 length: 16 residues.

The CDR3 sequence: CASSPARGGLYDGELFF. CDR3 bases: TGTGCCAGCAGCCCAGCACGCGGGGGGCTATATGACGGGGAGCTGTTTTTT. The chain combines TRBV7-9 with TRBJ2-2; TRBD2 agrees at 8 bases. CDR1 is SEHNR and CDR2 is FQNEAQ in the germline V gene (reference sequence). CDR3 length equals 17 residues. Unmatched junction bases numbered 15, after V lost 5 bases and J lost 7 bases.

As concerns this clone: The sample has other DNA sequences that encode this CDR3 too. The chain carries TRBV18 and TRBJ2-7, with D possibly called TRBD1 or TRBD2 (5 bases each). V lost 6 bases and J 2 bases, leaving 14 bases between the germline ends. CDR3 length equals 14 residues. Germline CDR1 and CDR2: KGHSH and LQKENI. The chain's CDR3 is CASSPGTSAYEQYF. The CDR3 nucleotides are TGTGCCAGCTCCCCCGGGACCAGCGCCTACGAGCAGTACTTC.

J is TRBJ1-2 and V is TRBV27; D may be TRBD1 (6 bases). CDR1 and CDR2 from the germline V gene are MNHEY and SMNVEV (reference sequence). V was trimmed by 6 bases and J by 5 bases, leaving 10 bases between them. The CDR3 length is 12 residues. CDR3 residues: CASRGARYGYTF. The DNA of the CDR3 is TGTGCCAGCAGGGGGGCCCGGTATGGCTACACCTTC.

The rearrangement joins TRBV13 to TRBJ2-7, with a weak D call TRBD1 (6 bases). Germline CDR1 reads PRHDT; CDR2 reads FYEKMQ (reference sequence). The CDR3 consists of 14 residues. The ends were cut back, 7 bases at V and 3 bases at J, with 16 bases in the middle. CDR3 DNA: TGTGCCAGCAAAGCCCAAGGGGGTGTCTACGAGCAGTACTTC. This encodes CASKAQGGVYEQYF.

As for this clone: Other DNA sequences within the sample encode an identical CDR3. CDR3 in amino acids: CASSSGFPEQYF. CDR3 DNA sequence: TGTGCCAGCAGTTCGGGATTTCCCGAGCAGTACTTC. This chain connects TRBV6-6 to TRBJ2-7; D is possibly TRBD2 (5 bases). Germline values: CDR1 MNHNY, CDR2 SVGAGI (reference sequence). The CDR3 is 12 residues long. Trimming removed 4 bases from V and 6 bases from J, with 10 bases in between.

The chain carries TRBV2 and TRBJ2-7, with D perhaps being TRBD1 or TRBD2 (6 bases each). V was cut by 5 bases and J by 0 bases, with 14 bases left in between. The length of the CDR3 is 15 residues. The germline V gene has CDR1 SNHLY and CDR2 FYNNEI. CDR3: CASSPGAHLSYEQYF. The CDR3 DNA follows: TGTGCCAGCAGTCCGGGGGCCCACCTCTCCTACGAGCAGTACTTC.

For this clone: The sample holds other DNA sequences that translate to the same CDR3. The genes are TRBV6-5 and TRBJ1-5, with D unclear. CDR1 and CDR2 from the germline V gene are MNHEY and SVGAGI. The CDR3 contains 13 residues. Trimming pared 3 bases from V and 4 bases from J, leaving 7 bases between. Here the CDR3 DNA reads TGTGCCAGCAGTTATGGACGGAATCAGCCCCAGCATTTT. Translating gives CASSYGRNQPQHF.

The chain uses TRBV6-6 and TRBJ2-5, with D tentatively TRBD1 (6 bases). CDR1 and CDR2 from the germline V gene are MNHNY and SVGAGI (reference sequence). This CDR3 comprises 14 residues. V was shortened by 5 bases and J by 1 base, with 11 bases between the two germline ends. The DNA for the CDR3 is TGTGCCAGCAGTCCGGGACATCCCCAAGAGACCCAGTACTTC. Translation: CASSPGHPQETQYF.

The CDR3 region is CASSQDPYKGGTGELFF. The CDR3 region has the DNA TGCGCCAGCAGCCAAGATCCATACAAAGGGGGCACCGGGGAGCTGTTTTTT. The chain recombines TRBV4-3 with TRBJ2-2, with TRBD1 as a possible D gene (6 bases). Germline CDR1 and CDR2: LGHNA and YSLEER. The CDR3 sequence is 17 residues long. V lost 0 bases to trimming and J lost 4 bases, with 15 bases between them.

On this clone itself: Other DNA sequences in the sample encode the same CDR3. This chain links TRBV19 with TRBJ2-7; TRBD2 matches 7 bases. The CDR3 loop spans 14 amino acids. Per the germline V gene, CDR1 is LNHDA and CDR2 is SQIVND (reference sequence). J gave up 3 bases and V 5 bases, and 7 bases lay outside the gene matches. The CDR3 protein is CASSPSGGSYEQYF. In DNA form, the CDR3 reads TGTGCCAGTAGTCCCTCGGGCGGGAGCTACGAGCAGTACTTC.

The J gene is TRBJ2-6, the V gene TRBV5-1; D is possibly TRBD1 (5 bases). Germline lookup yields CDR1 SGHRS and CDR2 YFSETQ. Between the trimmed V and J ends, which lost 5 bases and 2 bases, there was a span of 14 bases. There are 16 residues in the CDR3. CDR3 sequence: CASRQALGPGANVLTF. The CDR3 DNA follows: TGCGCCAGCAGACAGGCGCTAGGTCCTGGGGCCAACGTCCTGACTTTC.